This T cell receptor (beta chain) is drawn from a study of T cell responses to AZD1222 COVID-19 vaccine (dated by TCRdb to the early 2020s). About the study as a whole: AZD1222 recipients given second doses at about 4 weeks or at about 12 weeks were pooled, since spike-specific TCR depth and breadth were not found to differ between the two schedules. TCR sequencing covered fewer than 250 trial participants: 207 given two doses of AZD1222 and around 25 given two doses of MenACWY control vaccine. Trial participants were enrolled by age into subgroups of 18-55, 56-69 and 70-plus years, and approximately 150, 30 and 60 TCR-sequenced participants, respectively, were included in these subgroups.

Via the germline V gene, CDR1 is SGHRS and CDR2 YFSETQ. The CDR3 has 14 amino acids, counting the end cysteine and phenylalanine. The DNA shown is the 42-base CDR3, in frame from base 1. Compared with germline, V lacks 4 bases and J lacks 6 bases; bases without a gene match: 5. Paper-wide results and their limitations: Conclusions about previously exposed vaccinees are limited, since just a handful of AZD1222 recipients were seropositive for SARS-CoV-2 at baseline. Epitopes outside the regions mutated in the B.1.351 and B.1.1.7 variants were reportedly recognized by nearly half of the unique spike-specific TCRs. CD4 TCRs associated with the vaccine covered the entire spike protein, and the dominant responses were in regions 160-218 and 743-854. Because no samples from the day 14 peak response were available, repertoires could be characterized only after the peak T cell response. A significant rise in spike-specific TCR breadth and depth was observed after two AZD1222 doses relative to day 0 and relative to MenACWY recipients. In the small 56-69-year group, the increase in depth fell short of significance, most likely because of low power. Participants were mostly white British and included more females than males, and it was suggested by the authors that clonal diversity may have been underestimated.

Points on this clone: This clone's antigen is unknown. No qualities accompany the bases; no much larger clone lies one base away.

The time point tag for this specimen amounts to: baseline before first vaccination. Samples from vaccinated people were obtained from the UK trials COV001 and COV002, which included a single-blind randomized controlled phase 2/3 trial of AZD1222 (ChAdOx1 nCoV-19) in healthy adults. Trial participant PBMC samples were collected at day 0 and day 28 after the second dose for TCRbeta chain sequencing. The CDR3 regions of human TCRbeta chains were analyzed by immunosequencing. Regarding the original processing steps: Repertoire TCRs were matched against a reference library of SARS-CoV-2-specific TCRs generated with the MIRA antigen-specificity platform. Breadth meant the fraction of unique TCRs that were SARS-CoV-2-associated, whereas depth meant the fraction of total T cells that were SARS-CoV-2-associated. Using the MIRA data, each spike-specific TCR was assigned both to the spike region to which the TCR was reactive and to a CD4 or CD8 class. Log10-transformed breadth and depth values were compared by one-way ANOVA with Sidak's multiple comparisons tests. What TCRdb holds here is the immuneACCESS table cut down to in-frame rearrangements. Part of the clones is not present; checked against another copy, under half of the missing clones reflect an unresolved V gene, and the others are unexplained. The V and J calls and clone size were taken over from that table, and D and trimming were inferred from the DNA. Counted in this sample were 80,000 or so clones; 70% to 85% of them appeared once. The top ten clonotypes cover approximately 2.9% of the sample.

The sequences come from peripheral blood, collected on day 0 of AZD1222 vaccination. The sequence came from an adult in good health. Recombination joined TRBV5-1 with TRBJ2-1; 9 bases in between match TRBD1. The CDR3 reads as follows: CASSQTTGGNEQFF. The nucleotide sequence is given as TGCGCCAGCAGCCAGACGACAGGGGGCAATGAGCAGTTCTTC.